Reported below is one T cell receptor beta chain. Its antigen is unknown. These data come from a study of cytomegalovirus exposure and HLA in healthy donors. Study-level background: Around 78 million unique TCRs, all from HLA-typed donors, were included in an early release of the data. Broader study findings: Altogether, 160 or so TCR beta chains were recorded as cytomegalovirus-associated.

The J segment lost 2 bases and the V segment lost 0 bases, leaving 4 bases of the junction unmatched. The CDR3 sequence is 15 residues long. Germline CDR1 reads GTSNPN; CDR2 reads SVGIG (reference sequence). Both 60 Vbeta primers and 13 Jbeta primers went into the PCR. Per the study methods: Roughly 81 million unique TCR beta chains, roughly 11 million shared, were counted in a later analysis. Profiling relied on immunoSEQ multiplex PCR, and the TCRdb table lists in-frame clones only, not all of them. The V and J calls and clone size are taken from that table; D and trimming were inferred from the DNA. The sample carries some 150,000 clones, 79% recorded once.

The sample consisted of PBMCs. The clonotype was recovered from a man aged 45 to 65 in good health and CMV-seropositive. The chain joins TRBV30 to TRBJ2-7, with 10 bases matching TRBD2. The CDR3 loop is CAWSVLAGLTYEQYF. CDR3 coding DNA: TGTGCCTGGAGTGTACTAGCGGGACTTACCTACGAGCAGTACTTC.